This T cell receptor (beta chain) was sequenced during a study of a mutant IDH1 vaccine in newly diagnosed glioma. About the study: Weeks 1, 3, 5, 7, 11, 15, 19 and 23 were when patients received their eight vaccinations. Among treated patients, around 62% were male and around 40% female, and mean age was roughly 40 years.

Time point meaning: week 11, during vaccination. All doses held 300 ug of mutant IDH1 20-mer peptide, with topical imiquimod. This clone was observed once. Its target is unknown. Assay: immunoSEQ multiplex PCR; the TCRdb copy retains only in-frame clones and omits some. Of 57,000 or so clones in the sample, roughly four fifths were seen once. CDR1 is SGHRS, CDR2 YFSETQ, per germline. There are 16 residues in the CDR3. Losses at the gene ends were 0 bases for V and 9 bases for J; bases not matched to a gene: 6. Study-level results: Any relationship between pseudoprogression and changes in top peripheral T cell clonotypes seemed absent.

This TCR was sampled from a man aged 30 to 39 with glioma. This rearrangement joins TRBV5-1 to TRBJ2-1, with 13 bases identical to TRBD2. The sequenced sample was PBMCs, obtained from a glioma patient whose treatment included an IDH1 peptide vaccine. CDR3 protein: CASSLEGTSGIGEQFF. CDR3 nucleotides: TGCGCCAGCAGCTTGGAAGGGACTAGCGGGATTGGTGAGCAGTTCTTC.